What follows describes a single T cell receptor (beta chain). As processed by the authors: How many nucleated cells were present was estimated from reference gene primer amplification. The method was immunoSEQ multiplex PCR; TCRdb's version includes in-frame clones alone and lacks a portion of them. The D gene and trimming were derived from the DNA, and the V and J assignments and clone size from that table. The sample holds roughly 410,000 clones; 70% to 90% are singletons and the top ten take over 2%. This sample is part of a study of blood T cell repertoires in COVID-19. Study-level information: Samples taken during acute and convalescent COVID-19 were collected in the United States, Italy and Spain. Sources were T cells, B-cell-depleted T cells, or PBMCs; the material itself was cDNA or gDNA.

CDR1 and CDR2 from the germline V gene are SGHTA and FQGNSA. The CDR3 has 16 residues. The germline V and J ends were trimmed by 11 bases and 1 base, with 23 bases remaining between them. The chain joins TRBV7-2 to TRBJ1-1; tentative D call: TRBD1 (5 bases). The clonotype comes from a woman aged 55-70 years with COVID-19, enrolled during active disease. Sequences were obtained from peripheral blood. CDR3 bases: TGTGCCCTTCAAAAGGGGCAGGGAAAAGGGAACACTGAAGCTTTCTTT. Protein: CALQKGQGKGNTEAFF.